This TCR beta chain was retrieved from a study of cytomegalovirus exposure and HLA in healthy donors. Study-wide findings and caveats: Follow-up analysis found HLA locus-dependent TCR association rates, highest for DRB1 and lowest for HLA-C.

The CDR3 has 15 amino acids. Trimming cost V 0 bases and J 0 bases, with 9 bases left between them. CDR1 and CDR2 from the germline V gene are SEHNR and FQNEAQ (reference sequence). With 60 Vbeta and 13 Jbeta primers, the PCR was carried out. Clones were read by immunoSEQ multiplex PCR, and TCRdb kept only the in-frame ones, dropping some. The sample has some 130,000 clones, 70% to 85% seen once. A note on this clone: Its antigen is still unknown.

Sample: PBMCs. V usage is TRBV7-9 and J usage is TRBJ2-7; D gene unclear. This TCR came from a female donor in good health and CMV-seronegative. The CDR3 DNA follows: TGTGCCAGCAGCTTAGCTCGCGAACTCTCCTACGAGCAGTACTTC. It translates to CASSLARELSYEQYF.